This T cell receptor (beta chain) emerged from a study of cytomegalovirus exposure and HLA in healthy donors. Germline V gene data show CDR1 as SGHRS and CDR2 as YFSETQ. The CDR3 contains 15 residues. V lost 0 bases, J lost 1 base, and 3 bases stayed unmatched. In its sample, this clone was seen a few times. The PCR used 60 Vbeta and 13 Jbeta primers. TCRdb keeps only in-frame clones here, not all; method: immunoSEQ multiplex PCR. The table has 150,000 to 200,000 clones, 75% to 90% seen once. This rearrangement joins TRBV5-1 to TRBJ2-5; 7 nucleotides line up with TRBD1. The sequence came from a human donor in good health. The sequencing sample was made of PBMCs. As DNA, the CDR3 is TGCGCCAGCAGCTTGGGTGACAGGGTCCAAGAGACCCAGTACTTC. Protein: CASSLGDRVQETQYF.